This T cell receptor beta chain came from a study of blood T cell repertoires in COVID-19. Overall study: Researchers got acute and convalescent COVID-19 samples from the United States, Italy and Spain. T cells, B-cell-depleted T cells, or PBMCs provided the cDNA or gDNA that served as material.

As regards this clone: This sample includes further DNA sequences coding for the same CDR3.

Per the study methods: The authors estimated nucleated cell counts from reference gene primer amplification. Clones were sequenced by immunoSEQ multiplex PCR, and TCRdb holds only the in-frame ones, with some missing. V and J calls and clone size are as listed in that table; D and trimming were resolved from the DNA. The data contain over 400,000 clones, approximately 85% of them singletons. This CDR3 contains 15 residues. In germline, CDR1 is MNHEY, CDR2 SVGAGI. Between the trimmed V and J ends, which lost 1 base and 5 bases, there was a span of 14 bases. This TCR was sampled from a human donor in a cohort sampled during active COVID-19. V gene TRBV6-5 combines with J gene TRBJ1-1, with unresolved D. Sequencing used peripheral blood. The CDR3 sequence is CASSYWAGEDTEAFF. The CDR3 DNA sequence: TGTGCCAGCAGTTACTGGGCCGGGGAGGATACTGAAGCTTTCTTT.